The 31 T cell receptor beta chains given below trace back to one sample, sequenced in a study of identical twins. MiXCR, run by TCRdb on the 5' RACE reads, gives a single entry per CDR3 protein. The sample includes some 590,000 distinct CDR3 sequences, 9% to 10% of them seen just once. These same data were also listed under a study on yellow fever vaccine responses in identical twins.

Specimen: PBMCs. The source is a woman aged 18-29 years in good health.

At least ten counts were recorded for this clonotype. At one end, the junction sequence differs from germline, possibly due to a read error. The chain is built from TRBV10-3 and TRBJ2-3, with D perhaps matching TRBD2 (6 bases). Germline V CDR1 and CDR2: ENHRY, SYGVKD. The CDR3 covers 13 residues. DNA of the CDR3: TGTGCCATCAGTGAGTCCGGGACTCCTCGCCCCACTTTT. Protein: CAISESGTPRPTF.

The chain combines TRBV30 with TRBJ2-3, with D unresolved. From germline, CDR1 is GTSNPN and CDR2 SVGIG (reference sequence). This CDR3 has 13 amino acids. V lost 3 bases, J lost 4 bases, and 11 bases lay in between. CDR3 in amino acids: CAWRGNRADTQYF. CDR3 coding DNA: TGTGCCTGGAGGGGGAATCGAGCAGATACGCAGTATTTT.

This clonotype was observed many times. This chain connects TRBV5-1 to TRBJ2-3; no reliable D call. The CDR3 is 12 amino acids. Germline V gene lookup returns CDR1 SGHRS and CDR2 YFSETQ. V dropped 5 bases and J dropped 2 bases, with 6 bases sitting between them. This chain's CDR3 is CASSDATDTQYF. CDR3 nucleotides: TGCGCCAGCAGTGACGCCACAGATACGCAGTATTTT.

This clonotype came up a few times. CDR3 DNA: TGCAGCGTTGAAGGGACAGAAACCACAGATACGCAGTATTTT. Translated: CSVEGTETTDTQYF. This chain joins TRBV29-1 and TRBJ2-3; a weak D match, TRBD1 (6 bases). V gave up 1 base and J gave up 2 bases, with 10 bases separating them. Germline CDR1 reads SQVTM; CDR2 reads ANQGSEA. This CDR3 region has 14 residues.

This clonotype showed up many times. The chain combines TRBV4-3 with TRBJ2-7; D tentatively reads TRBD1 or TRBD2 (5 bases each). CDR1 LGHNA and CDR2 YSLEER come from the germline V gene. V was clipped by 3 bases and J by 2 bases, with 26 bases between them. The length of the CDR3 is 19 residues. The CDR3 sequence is CASSQTGTPLQNLPYEQYF. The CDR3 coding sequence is TGCGCCAGCAGCCAGACCGGGACCCCCCTCCAAAACCTCCCCTACGAGCAGTACTTC.

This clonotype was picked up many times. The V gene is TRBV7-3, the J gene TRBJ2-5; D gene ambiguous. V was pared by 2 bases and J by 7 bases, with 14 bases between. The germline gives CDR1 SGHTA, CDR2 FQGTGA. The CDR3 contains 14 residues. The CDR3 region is CASSLVPRSGTQYF. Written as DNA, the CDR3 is TGTGCCAGCAGCTTAGTCCCCAGGAGTGGGACCCAGTACTTC.

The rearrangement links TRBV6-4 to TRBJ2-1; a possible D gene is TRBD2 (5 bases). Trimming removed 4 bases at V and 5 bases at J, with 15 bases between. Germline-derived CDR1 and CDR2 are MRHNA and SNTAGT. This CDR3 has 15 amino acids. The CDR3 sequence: CASSAGLITNNEQFF. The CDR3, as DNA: TGTGCCAGCAGTGCCGGACTTATCACAAACAATGAGCAGTTCTTC.

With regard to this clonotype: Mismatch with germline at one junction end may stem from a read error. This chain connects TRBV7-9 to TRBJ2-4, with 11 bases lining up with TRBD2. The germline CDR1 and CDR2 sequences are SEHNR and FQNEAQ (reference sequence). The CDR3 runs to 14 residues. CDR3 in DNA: TGTGCCAGCAGCCTGGGACTAGCGGAAAACATTCAGCACTTC. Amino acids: CASSLGLAENIQHF.

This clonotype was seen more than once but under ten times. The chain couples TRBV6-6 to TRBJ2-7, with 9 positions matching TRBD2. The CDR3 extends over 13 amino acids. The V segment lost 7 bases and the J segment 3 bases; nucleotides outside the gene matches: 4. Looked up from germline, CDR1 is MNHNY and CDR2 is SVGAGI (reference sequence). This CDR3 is CASKAGGGYEQYF. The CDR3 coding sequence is TGTGCCAGCAAAGCGGGGGGAGGCTACGAGCAGTACTTC.

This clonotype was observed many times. In nucleotides, the CDR3 is TGTGCCAGCAGTTACCGCCGGGACAGACCCTACGAGCAGTACTTC. It is translated as CASSYRRDRPYEQYF. The rearrangement joins TRBV6-5 to TRBJ2-7; 7 bases fit TRBD1. Looked up from germline, CDR1 is MNHEY and CDR2 is SVGAGI. The CDR3 is 15 amino acids. J gave up 2 bases and V 2 bases, and 6 bases lay outside the gene matches.

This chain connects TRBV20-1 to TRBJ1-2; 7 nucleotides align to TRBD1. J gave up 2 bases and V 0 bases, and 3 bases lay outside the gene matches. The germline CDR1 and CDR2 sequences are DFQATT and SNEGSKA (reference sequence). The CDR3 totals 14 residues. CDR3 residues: CSARDRQGNYGYTF. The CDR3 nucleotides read TGCAGTGCTAGAGATCGACAGGGAAACTATGGCTACACCTTC.

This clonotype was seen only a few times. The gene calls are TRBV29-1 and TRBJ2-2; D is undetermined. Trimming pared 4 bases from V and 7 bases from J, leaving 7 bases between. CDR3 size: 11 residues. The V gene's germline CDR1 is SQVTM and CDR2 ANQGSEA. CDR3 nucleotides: TGCAGCGTTGGGGATAACGGGGAGCTGTTTTTT. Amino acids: CSVGDNGELFF.

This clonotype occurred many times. The CDR3 is CASSIDSYNEQFF. CDR3 sequence (DNA): TGTGCCAGCAGCATAGACAGCTACAATGAGCAGTTCTTC. The J gene is TRBJ2-1, the V gene TRBV6-1; possible D gene TRBD1, 5 bases. Trimming cost V 6 bases and J 3 bases, with 9 bases left between them. The germline CDR1 and CDR2 sequences are MNHNS and SASEGT. The length of the CDR3 is 13 residues.

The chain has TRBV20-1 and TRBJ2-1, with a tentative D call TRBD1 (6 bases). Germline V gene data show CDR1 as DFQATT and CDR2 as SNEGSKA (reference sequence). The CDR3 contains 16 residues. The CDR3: CSVWGQGQGFYNEQFF. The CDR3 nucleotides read TGCAGCGTCTGGGGCCAGGGGCAGGGCTTCTACAATGAGCAGTTCTTC.

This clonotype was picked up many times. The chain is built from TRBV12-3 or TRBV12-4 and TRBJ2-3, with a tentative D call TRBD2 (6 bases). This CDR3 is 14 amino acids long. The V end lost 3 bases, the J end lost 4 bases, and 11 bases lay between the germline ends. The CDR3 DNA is TGTGCCAGCAGTTTCCGGGGGACCCCAGATACGCAGTATTTT. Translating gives CASSFRGTPDTQYF.

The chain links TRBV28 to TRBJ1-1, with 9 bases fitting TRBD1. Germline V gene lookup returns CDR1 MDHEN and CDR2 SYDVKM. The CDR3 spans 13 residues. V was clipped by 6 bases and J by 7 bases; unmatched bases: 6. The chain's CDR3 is CASSRDRAFEAFF. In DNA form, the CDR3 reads TGTGCCAGCAGCCGGGACAGGGCTTTTGAAGCTTTCTTT.

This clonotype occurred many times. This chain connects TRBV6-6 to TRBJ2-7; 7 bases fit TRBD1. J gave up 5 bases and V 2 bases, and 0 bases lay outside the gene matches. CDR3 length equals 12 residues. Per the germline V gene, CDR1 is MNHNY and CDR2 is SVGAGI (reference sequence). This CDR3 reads CASSYQGDEQYF. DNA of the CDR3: TGTGCCAGCAGTTACCAGGGGGACGAGCAGTACTTC.

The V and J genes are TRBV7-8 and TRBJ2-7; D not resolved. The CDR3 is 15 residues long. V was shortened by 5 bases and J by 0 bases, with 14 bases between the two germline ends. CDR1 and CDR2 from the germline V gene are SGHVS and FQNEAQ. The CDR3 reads CASSHPGSRSYEQYF. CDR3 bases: TGTGCCAGCAGCCACCCCGGCAGTCGCTCCTACGAGCAGTACTTC.

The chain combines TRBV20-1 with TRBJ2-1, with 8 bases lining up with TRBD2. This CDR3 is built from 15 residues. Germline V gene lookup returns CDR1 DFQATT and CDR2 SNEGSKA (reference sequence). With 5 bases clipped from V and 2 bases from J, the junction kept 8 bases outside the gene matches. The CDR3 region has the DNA TGCAGTGCTCTAGAACTAGCGGCTACCTACAATGAGCAGTTCTTC. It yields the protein CSALELAATYNEQFF.

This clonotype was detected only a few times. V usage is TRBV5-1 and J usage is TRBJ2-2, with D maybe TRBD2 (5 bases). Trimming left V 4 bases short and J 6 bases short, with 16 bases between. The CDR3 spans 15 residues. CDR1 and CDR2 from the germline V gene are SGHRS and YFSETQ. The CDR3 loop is CASSLAPGMAGELFF. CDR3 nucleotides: TGCGCCAGCAGCCTAGCTCCGGGGATGGCCGGGGAGCTGTTTTTT.

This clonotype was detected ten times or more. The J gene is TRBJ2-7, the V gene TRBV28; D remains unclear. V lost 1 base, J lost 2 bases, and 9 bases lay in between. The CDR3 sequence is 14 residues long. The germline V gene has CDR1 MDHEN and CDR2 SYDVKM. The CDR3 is CASSLSVGAYEQYF. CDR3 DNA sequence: TGTGCCAGCAGTTTATCCGTCGGCGCCTACGAGCAGTACTTC. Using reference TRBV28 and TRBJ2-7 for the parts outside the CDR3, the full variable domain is DVKVTQSSRYLVKRTGEKVFLECVQDMDHENMFWYRQDPGLGLRLIYFSYDVKMKEKGDIPEGYSVSREKKERFSLILESASTNQTSMYLCASSLSVGAYEQYFGPGTRLTVT.

CDR3 in DNA: TGTGCCATCAGAGGCGGGGAGCTGTTTTTT. As protein: CAIRGGELFF. V gene TRBV2 combines with J gene TRBJ2-2, with no clear D. Germline assignment: CDR1 SNHLY and CDR2 FYNNEI. V lost 10 bases, J lost 7 bases, and 7 bases lay in between. The CDR3 spans 10 residues.

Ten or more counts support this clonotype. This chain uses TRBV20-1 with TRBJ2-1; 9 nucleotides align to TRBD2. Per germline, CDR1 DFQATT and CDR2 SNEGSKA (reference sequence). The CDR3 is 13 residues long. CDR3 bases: TGCGCCGGGACTAGCCGTCCCTACAATGAGCAGTTCTTC. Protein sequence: CAGTSRPYNEQFF.

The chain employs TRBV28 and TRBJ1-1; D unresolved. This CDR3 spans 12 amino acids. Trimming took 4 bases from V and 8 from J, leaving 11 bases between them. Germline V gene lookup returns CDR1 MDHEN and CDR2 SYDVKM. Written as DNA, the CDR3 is TGTGCCAGCAGTTCGCAACGGAAAGAAGCTTTCTTT. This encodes CASSSQRKEAFF.

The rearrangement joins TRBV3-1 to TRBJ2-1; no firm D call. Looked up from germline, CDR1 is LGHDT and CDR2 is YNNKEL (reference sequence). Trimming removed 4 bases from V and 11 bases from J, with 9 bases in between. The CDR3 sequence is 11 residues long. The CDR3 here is CASSRGNKQFF. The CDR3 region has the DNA TGTGCCAGCAGCCGGGGTAATAAGCAGTTCTTC.

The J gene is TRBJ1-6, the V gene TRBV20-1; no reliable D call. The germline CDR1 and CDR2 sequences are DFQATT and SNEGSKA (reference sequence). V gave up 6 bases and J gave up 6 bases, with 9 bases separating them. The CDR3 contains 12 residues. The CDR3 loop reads CSAAEANSPLHF. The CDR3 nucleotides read TGCAGTGCGGCGGAGGCTAATTCACCCCTCCACTTT.

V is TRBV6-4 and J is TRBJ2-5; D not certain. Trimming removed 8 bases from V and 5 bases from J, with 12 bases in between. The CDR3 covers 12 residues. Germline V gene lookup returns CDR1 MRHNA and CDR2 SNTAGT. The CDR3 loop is CASGDPLETQYF. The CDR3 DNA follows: TGTGCCAGCGGGGATCCCTTGGAGACCCAGTACTTC.

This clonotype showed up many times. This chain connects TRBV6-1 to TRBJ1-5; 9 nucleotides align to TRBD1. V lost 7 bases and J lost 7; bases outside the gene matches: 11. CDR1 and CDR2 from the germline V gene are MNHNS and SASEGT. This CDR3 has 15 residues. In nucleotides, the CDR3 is TGTGCCAGCATTCTAACAGGGGGCCCAAGACAGCCCCAGCATTTT. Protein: CASILTGGPRQPQHF.

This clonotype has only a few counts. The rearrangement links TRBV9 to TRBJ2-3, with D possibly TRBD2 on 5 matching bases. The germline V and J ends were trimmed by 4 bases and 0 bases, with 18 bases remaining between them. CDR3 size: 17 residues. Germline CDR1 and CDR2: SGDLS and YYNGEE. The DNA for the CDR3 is TGTGCCAGCAGCCTCAGGTCCTGGGCGGGCAGCACAGATACGCAGTATTTT. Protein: CASSLRSWAGSTDTQYF.

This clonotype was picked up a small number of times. CDR3 residues: CSARRGPGHTGELFF. CDR3 DNA sequence: TGCAGTGCACGGAGGGGGCCAGGTCACACCGGGGAGCTGTTTTTT. The chain combines TRBV20-1 with TRBJ2-2, with a tentative D call TRBD1 (7 bases). CDR1 and CDR2 (germline): DFQATT, SNEGSKA (reference sequence). This CDR3 is 15 amino acids long. V shed 6 bases and J shed 3 bases, with 17 bases lying between them.

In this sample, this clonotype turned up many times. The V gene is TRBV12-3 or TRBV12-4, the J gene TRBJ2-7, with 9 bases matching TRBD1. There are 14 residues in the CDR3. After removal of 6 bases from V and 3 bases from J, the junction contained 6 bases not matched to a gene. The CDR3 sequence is CASRGTGSGYEQYF. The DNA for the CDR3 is TGTGCCAGCAGGGGGACAGGGTCAGGCTACGAGCAGTACTTC.